This entry lists 9 T cell receptor beta chains sequenced from one sample in a study of OX40 agonist ivuxolimab in advanced cancers. Clones were sequenced by immunoSEQ multiplex PCR, and TCRdb holds only the in-frame ones, with some missing. Of about 46,000 clones in the sample, about 91% were seen once. Sequenced material: CD4+ or CD8+ T cells sorted from blood, taken in a trial of the OX40 agonist ivuxolimab. Receptors originate from an adult with an advanced solid tumor such as melanoma, head and neck, liver or kidney cancer.

V and J are TRBV19 and TRBJ2-7, with D possibly TRBD2 on 6 matching bases. Germline assignment: CDR1 LNHDA and CDR2 SQIVND (reference sequence). V dropped 3 bases and J dropped 1 base, with 7 bases sitting between them. The CDR3 totals 13 residues. The CDR3 here is CASSISGSYEQYF. The CDR3 nucleotides read TGTGCCAGTAGTATCAGCGGGTCCTACGAGCAGTACTTC.

J is TRBJ2-3 and V is TRBV2, with TRBD1 matching over 8 bases. After removal of 3 bases from V and 2 bases from J, the junction contained 16 bases not matched to a gene. The CDR3 totals 19 residues. CDR1 and CDR2 from the germline V gene are SNHLY and FYNNEI. The CDR3 DNA sequence: TGTGCCAGCAGTGAGTCCAGGGGGCTGGTTCTGGGGAACACAGATACGCAGTATTTT. As protein: CASSESRGLVLGNTDTQYF.

The rearrangement links TRBV9 to TRBJ2-6; D unclear. The V gene lost 4 bases and the J gene lost 0 bases, with 11 bases spanning the gap. CDR1 SGDLS and CDR2 YYNGEE come from the germline V gene. This CDR3 has 16 residues. CDR3 in amino acids: CASSITRFSGANVLTF. For the CDR3, the DNA is TGTGCCAGCAGCATCACACGGTTCTCTGGGGCCAACGTCCTGACTTTC.

The chain joins TRBV4-1 to TRBJ1-4; no reliable D call. This CDR3 comprises 14 residues. The V and J ends lost 4 bases and 12 bases respectively, with 18 bases between them. Germline CDR1 and CDR2: MGHRA and YSYEKL. The CDR3 nucleotides are TGCGCCAGCAGCCCAATTGGAGACGGTCCGCAACTGTTTTTT. It is translated as CASSPIGDGPQLFF.

This chain links TRBV28 with TRBJ1-2, with D maybe TRBD1 (6 bases). Germline-derived CDR1 and CDR2 are MDHEN and SYDVKM. CDR3 length: 14 amino acids. V was shortened by 8 bases and J by 8 bases, with 21 bases between the two germline ends. The CDR3 nucleotides are TGTGCCAGCTCTACTCAGGGGAGACTTCGGGGCTACACCTTC. Its protein product is CASSTQGRLRGYTF.

J is TRBJ2-1 and V is TRBV27; TRBD2 aligns across 8 bases. The germline CDR1 and CDR2 sequences are MNHEY and SMNVEV (reference sequence). Trimming at V came to 5 bases and at J to 5 bases, leaving 5 bases not matched to a gene. The CDR3 is made up of 14 amino acids. The CDR3 bases are TGTGCCAGCAGTCCGGGACTAGGGAACAATGAGCAGTTCTTC. Translating it yields CASSPGLGNNEQFF.

The rearrangement uses TRBV19 and TRBJ2-1; possible D gene TRBD1, 6 bases. The ends were cut back, 4 bases at V and 4 bases at J, with 14 bases in the middle. The CDR3 is made up of 15 amino acids. Looked up from germline, CDR1 is LNHDA and CDR2 is SQIVND (reference sequence). Here the CDR3 DNA reads TGTGCCAGTAGTACCACAGGGATGAGGTACAATGAGCAGTTCTTC. Its protein product is CASSTTGMRYNEQFF.

This rearrangement joins TRBV27 to TRBJ1-1; 10 bases are shared with TRBD1. This CDR3 spans 16 amino acids. With 6 bases clipped from V and 0 bases from J, the junction kept 7 bases outside the gene matches. CDR1 is MNHEY and CDR2 is SMNVEV in the germline V gene (reference sequence). The CDR3 bases are TGTGCCAGCAGAACCGGGACAGGGGTCCTGAACACTGAAGCTTTCTTT. Its protein is CASRTGTGVLNTEAFF.

This sequence joins TRBV7-9 and TRBJ2-7; D unresolved. V lost 1 base and J 6 bases, leaving 7 bases between the germline ends. CDR3 length: 12 amino acids. Germline assignment: CDR1 SEHNR and CDR2 FQNEAQ (reference sequence). CDR3 coding DNA: TGTGCCAGCAGCTTAGAGGCAGGCGAGCAGTACGTC. It codes for CASSLEAGEQYV.